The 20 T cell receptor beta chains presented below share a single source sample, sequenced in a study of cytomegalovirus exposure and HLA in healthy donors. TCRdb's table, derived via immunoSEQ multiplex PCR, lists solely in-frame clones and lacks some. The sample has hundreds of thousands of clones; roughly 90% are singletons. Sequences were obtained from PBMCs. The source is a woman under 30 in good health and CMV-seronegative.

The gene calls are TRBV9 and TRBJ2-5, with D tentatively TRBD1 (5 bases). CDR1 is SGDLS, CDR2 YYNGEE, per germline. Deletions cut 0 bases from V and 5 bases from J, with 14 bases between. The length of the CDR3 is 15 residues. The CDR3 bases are TGTGCCAGCAGCGTAGGGGGCGTCGCTAGGGAGACCCAGTACTTC. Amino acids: CASSVGGVARETQYF.

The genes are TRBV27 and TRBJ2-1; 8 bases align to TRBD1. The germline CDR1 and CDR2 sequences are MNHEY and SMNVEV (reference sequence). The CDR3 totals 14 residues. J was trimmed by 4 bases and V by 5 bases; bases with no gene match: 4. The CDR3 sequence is CASSRDRRYNEQFF. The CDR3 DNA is TGTGCCAGCAGTCGGGACAGGCGTTACAATGAGCAGTTCTTC.

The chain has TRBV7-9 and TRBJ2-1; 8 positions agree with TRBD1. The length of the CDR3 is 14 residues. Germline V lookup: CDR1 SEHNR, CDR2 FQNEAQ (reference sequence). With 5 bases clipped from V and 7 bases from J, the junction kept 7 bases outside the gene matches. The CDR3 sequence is CASSPDRGRNEQFF. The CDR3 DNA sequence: TGTGCCAGCAGCCCCGACAGGGGTCGGAATGAGCAGTTCTTC.

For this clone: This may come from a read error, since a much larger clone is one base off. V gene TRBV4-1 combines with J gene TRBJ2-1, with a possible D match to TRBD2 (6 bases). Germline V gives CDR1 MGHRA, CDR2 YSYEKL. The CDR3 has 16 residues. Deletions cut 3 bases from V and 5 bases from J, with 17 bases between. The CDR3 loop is CASSHGSPGEDNEQFF. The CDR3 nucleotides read TGCGCCAGCAGCCACGGGAGCCCGGGAGAGGACAATGAGCAGTTCTTC.

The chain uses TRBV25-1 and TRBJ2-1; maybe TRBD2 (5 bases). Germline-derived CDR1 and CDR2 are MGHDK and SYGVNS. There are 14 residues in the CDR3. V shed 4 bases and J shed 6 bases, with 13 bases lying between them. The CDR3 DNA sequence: TGTGCCAGCAGTGGATACACTGGGAGCAATGAGCAGTTCTTC. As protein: CASSGYTGSNEQFF.

CDR3 DNA: TGTGCCAGCAGCTCCACAGGGGACACCGGGGAGCTGTTTTTT. Residues: CASSSTGDTGELFF. The chain couples TRBV13 to TRBJ2-2, with 7 positions matching TRBD1. Trimming took 4 bases from V and 3 from J; bases not matched to a gene: 2. Germline CDR1 reads PRHDT; CDR2 reads FYEKMQ (reference sequence). The CDR3 sequence is 14 residues long.

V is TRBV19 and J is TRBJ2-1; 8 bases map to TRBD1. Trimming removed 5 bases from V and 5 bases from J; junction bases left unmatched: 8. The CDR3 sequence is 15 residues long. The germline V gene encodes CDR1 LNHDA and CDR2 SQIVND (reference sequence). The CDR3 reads CASSGPGQANNEQFF. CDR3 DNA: TGTGCCAGTAGTGGCCCGGGACAGGCAAACAATGAGCAGTTCTTC.

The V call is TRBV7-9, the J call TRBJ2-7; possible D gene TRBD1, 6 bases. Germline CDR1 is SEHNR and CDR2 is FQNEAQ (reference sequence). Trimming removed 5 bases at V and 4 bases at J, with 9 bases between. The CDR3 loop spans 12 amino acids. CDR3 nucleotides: TGTGCCAGCAGCAAACAGGGTTACGAGCAGTACTTC. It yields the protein CASSKQGYEQYF.

CDR3 bases: TGTGCCAGCAGTAGGGACAGGGAAGAGGACACCGGGGAGCTGTTTTTT. This codes for CASSRDREEDTGELFF. The J gene is TRBJ2-2, the V gene TRBV28, with 9 bases that match TRBD1. Trimming removed 5 bases from V and 3 bases from J; junction bases left unmatched: 7. The CDR3 runs to 16 residues. Germline V gene data show CDR1 as MDHEN and CDR2 as SYDVKM.

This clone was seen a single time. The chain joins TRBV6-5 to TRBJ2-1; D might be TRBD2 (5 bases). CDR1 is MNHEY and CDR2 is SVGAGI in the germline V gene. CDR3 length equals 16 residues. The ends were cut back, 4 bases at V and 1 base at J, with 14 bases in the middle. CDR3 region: CASSLGVASSYNEQFF. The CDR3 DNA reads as TGTGCCAGCAGTTTAGGAGTAGCGTCTTCCTACAATGAGCAGTTCTTC.

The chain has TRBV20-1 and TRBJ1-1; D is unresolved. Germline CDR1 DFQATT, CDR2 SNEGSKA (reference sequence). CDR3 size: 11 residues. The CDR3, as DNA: TGCACCTTCAGGCACAACACTGAAGCTTTCTTT. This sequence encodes CTFRHNTEAFF.

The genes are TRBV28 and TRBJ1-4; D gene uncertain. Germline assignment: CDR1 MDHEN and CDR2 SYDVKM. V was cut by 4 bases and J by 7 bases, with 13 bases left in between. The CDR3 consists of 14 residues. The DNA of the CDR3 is TGTGCCAGCAGTTACCCCCAGGCCCGTGAAAAACTGTTTTTT. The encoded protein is CASSYPQAREKLFF.

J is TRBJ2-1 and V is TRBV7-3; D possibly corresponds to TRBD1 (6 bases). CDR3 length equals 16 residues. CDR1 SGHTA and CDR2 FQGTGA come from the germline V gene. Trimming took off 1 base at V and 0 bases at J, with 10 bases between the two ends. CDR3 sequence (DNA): TGTGCCAGCAGCTTAAATCAGGGGAGCTCCTACAATGAGCAGTTCTTC. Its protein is CASSLNQGSSYNEQFF. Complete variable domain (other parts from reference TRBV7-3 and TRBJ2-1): GAGVSQTPSNKVTEKGKYVELRCDPISGHTALYWYRQSLGQGPEFLIYFQGTGAADDSGLPNDRFFAVRPEGSVSTLKIQRTERGDSAVYLCASSLNQGSSYNEQFFGPGTRLTVL.

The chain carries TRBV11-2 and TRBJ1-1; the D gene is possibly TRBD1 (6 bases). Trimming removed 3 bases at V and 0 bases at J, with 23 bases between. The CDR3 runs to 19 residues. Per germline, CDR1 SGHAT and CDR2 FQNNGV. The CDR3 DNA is TGTGCCAGCAGCTTTAACCTACAGGGAGAGTTACTCCTGAACACTGAAGCTTTCTTT. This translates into CASSFNLQGELLLNTEAFF.

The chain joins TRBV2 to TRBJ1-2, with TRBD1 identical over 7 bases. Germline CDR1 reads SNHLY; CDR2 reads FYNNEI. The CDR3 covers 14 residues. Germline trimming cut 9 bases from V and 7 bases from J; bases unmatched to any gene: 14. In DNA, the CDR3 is TGTGCCAGGACTAAAAAACAGGGGAACGGTGGCTACACCTTC. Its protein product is CARTKKQGNGGYTF.

CDR3 coding DNA: TGTGCCAGCAGTCCAGGACAGGCCCCGGAGGCAGATACGCAGTATTTT. It specifies CASSPGQAPEADTQYF. This sequence joins TRBV6-4 and TRBJ2-3; the match to TRBD1 covers 7 bases. The CDR3 sequence is 16 residues long. J lost 4 bases, V lost 5 bases, and 12 bases had no gene match. The germline CDR1 and CDR2 sequences are MRHNA and SNTAGT.

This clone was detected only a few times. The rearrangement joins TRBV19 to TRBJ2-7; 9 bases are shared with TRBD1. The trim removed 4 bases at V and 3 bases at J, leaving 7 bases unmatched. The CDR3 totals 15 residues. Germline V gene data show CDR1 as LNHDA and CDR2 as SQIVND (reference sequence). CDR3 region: CASSNPDRGNYEQYF. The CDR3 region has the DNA TGTGCCAGTAGTAACCCTGACAGGGGGAACTACGAGCAGTACTTC. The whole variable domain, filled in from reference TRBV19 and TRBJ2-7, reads DGGITQSPKYLFRKEGQNVTLSCEQNLNHDAMYWYRQDPGQGLRLIYYSQIVNDFQKGDIAEGYSVSREKKESFPLTVTSAQKNPTAFYLCASSNPDRGNYEQYFGPGTRLTVT.

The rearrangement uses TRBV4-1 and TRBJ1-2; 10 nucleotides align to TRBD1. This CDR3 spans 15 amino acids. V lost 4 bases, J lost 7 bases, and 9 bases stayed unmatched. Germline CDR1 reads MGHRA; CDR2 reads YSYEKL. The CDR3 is CASSRPGQGPSGYTF. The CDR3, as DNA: TGCGCCAGCAGCCGCCCGGGACAGGGGCCTAGTGGCTACACCTTC.

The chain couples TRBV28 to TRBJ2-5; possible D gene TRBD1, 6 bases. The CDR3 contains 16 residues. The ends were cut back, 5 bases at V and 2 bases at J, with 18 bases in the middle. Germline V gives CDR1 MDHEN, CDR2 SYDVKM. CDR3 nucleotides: TGTGCCAGCAGTAAATTACAGGGATGGGGACAAGAGACCCAGTACTTC. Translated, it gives CASSKLQGWGQETQYF.

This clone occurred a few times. CDR3 sequence reads: CASRGGSYEQYF. CDR3 coding DNA: TGTGCCAGCAGGGGGGGCTCCTACGAGCAGTACTTC. This chain joins TRBV11-2 and TRBJ2-7, with a weak D call TRBD2 (6 bases). The ends were cut back, 6 bases at V and 0 bases at J, with 6 bases in the middle. The CDR3 has 12 amino acids. Germline V gene lookup returns CDR1 SGHAT and CDR2 FQNNGV.